This T cell receptor beta chain was captured in a study of blood T cell repertoires in COVID-19. Study as a whole: Acute and convalescent COVID-19 specimens originated in the United States, Italy and Spain. T cells, B-cell-depleted T cells, or PBMCs supplied cDNA or gDNA.

As handled by the study authors: Nucleated cell number was recorded as an estimate derived from reference gene primer amplification. The method was immunoSEQ multiplex PCR; TCRdb's version includes in-frame clones alone and lacks a portion of them. V and J calls and clone size follow that table, whereas D and trimming were derived from the DNA. The sample records around 400,000 clones, approximately 87% being singletons. The germline CDR1 and CDR2 sequences are SGHTS and YDEGEE. The CDR3 has 16 residues. The V and J ends lost 1 base and 5 bases, in that order; junction bases with no gene match: 9. Seattle's cohort entered during active infection and was followed longitudinally.

This sequence originates from a woman aged 25 to 39 with COVID-19, enrolled during active disease. Sequencing was performed on peripheral blood. The chain has TRBV5-8 and TRBJ2-7; TRBD2 matches at 10 bases. CDR3 in DNA: TGTGCCAGCAGCTTGCGGCTAGCGGGAGAAGGCGACGAGCAGTACTTC. Translation: CASSLRLAGEGDEQYF.